These 13 T cell receptor beta chains came from one sample sequenced in a study of cytomegalovirus exposure and HLA in healthy donors. The protocol was immunoSEQ multiplex PCR, while the TCRdb copy is restricted to in-frame clones and leaves out a portion. The top ten hold roughly 1.2% of the sample, which has 200,000 to 300,000 clones, 75% to 90% seen once. The sequencing sample was made of PBMCs. The receptors derive from a woman aged 25 to 39 in good health and CMV-seropositive.

The chain is built from TRBV4-2 and TRBJ2-1; 8 bases are shared with TRBD2. CDR3 length: 17 amino acids. V was pared by 4 bases and J by 1 base, with 9 bases of the junction left unmatched. Germline CDR1 LGHNA, CDR2 YNFKEQ. CDR3 amino acids: CASSPFDSSGSYNEQFF. The CDR3 nucleotides read TGTGCCAGCAGCCCCTTTGACTCTAGCGGGTCCTACAATGAGCAGTTCTTC.

The rearrangement joins TRBV5-4 to TRBJ2-7, with 10 bases lining up with TRBD2. Germline V CDR1 and CDR2: SGHNT, YYREEE (reference sequence). V dropped 4 bases and J dropped 4; count of bases not matched to a gene: 14. The CDR3 totals 17 residues. In DNA, the CDR3 is TGTGCCAGCAGCCCCGGAACCGGACTAGCGGATCTTTACGAGCAGTACTTC. It codes for CASSPGTGLADLYEQYF.

The CDR3 sequence: CASSPNSGTLDTQYF. CDR3 sequence (DNA): TGTGCCAGCTCACCTAATAGCGGGACATTAGATACGCAGTATTTT. This chain links TRBV18 with TRBJ2-3, with 8 bases identical to TRBD2. This CDR3 comprises 15 residues. The germline V gene encodes CDR1 KGHSH and CDR2 LQKENI. Unmatched junction bases numbered 7, after V lost 3 bases and J lost 5 bases.

This clone showed up just a few times. This sequence joins TRBV7-3 and TRBJ2-7; 13 bases map to TRBD2. V shed 1 base, J shed 0 bases, and the junction held 6 bases outside the gene matches. The CDR3 extends over 18 amino acids. Germline CDR1 reads SGHTA; CDR2 reads FQGTGA. The CDR3 bases are TGTGCCAGCAGCTTAATCTCGGGACTAGCGGGGCACTCCTACGAGCAGTACTTC. This sequence encodes CASSLISGLAGHSYEQYF.

In its sample, this clone was seen a few times. The chain uses TRBV27 and TRBJ2-7, with no clear D. The CDR3 has 13 residues. V lost 3 bases and J lost 2, with 8 bases in between. The V gene's germline CDR1 is MNHEY and CDR2 SMNVEV (reference sequence). For the CDR3, the DNA is TGTGCCAGCAGTTTCAACGGTCCCTACGAGCAGTACTTC. Translating gives CASSFNGPYEQYF.

This chain joins TRBV6-1 and TRBJ2-3; D is possibly TRBD2 (5 bases). CDR3 size: 14 residues. V lost 9 bases and J lost 3, with 16 bases in between. Germline V gives CDR1 MNHNS, CDR2 SASEGT. This CDR3 is CASDAGGSTDTQYF. DNA for the CDR3: TGTGCCAGTGATGCGGGCGGGTCGACAGATACGCAGTATTTT.

The CDR3 loop reads CASSLPGQGRLGDTQYF. In DNA form, the CDR3 reads TGTGCCAGCAGCTTACCGGGACAAGGCCGACTGGGGGATACGCAGTATTTT. The chain is built from TRBV5-6 and TRBJ2-3; D may be TRBD1 (6 bases). This CDR3 contains 17 residues. Germline-derived CDR1 and CDR2 are SGHDT and YYEEEE. Trimming pared 2 bases from V and 6 bases from J, leaving 22 bases between.

The genes are TRBV7-8 and TRBJ2-2, with 12 positions matching TRBD1. In germline, CDR1 is SGHVS, CDR2 FQNEAQ. V lost 5 bases, J lost 0 bases, and 13 bases stayed unmatched. The CDR3 has 20 residues. CDR3 nucleotide sequence: TGTGCCAGCAGCACCCCCCGGGACAGGGGGCCTGGTTCGAACACCGGGGAGCTGTTTTTT. Amino acids: CASSTPRDRGPGSNTGELFF.

The J gene is TRBJ2-4, the V gene TRBV30; no clear D. The V end was cut by 0 bases, the J end by 0 bases, with 12 bases between. Germline V gene sequence: CDR1 GTSNPN, CDR2 SVGIG (reference sequence). This CDR3 is 16 amino acids long. CDR3 sequence reads: CAWSVIGGVAKNIQYF. The CDR3, as DNA: TGTGCCTGGAGTGTAATAGGCGGAGTAGCCAAAAACATTCAGTACTTC.

V usage is TRBV27 and J usage is TRBJ2-7, with a tentative D call TRBD1 (6 bases). Germline lookup yields CDR1 MNHEY and CDR2 SMNVEV (reference sequence). Trimming cost V 2 bases and J 6 bases, with 8 bases left between them. The CDR3 spans 12 residues. The CDR3 DNA reads as TGTGCCAGCAGTTTAGGGGGCGGCGAGCAGTACTTC. This encodes CASSLGGGEQYF.

The chain is built from TRBV25-1 and TRBJ2-5; tentative D call: TRBD1 (5 bases). Germline lookup yields CDR1 MGHDK and CDR2 SYGVNS. The germline V and J ends were trimmed by 6 bases and 5 bases, with 16 bases remaining between them. The CDR3 covers 14 residues. The CDR3 loop is CASRVSGRVETQYF. DNA for the CDR3: TGTGCCAGCAGGGTCTCGGGCAGGGTGGAGACCCAGTACTTC.

This chain links TRBV27 with TRBJ1-5; 8 bases fit TRBD1. The ends lost 7 bases at V and 5 bases at J; junction bases unmatched: 7. The CDR3 totals 14 residues. The germline gives CDR1 MNHEY, CDR2 SMNVEV (reference sequence). CDR3 region: CASIRQGYDQPQHF. Here the CDR3 DNA reads TGTGCCAGCATACGACAGGGGTACGATCAGCCCCAGCATTTT.

This clone was found once. The junction does not match germline at one end; this may be a read error. The chain combines TRBV18 with TRBJ2-5; 14 bases are a match to TRBD2. Germline loops: CDR1 KGHSH, CDR2 LQKENI. The CDR3 consists of 15 residues. The DNA of the CDR3 is TGTGCCAGCTCACACCCGGGACTAGCGGGAGAGGCCCAGTACTTC. It specifies CASSHPGLAGEAQYF.